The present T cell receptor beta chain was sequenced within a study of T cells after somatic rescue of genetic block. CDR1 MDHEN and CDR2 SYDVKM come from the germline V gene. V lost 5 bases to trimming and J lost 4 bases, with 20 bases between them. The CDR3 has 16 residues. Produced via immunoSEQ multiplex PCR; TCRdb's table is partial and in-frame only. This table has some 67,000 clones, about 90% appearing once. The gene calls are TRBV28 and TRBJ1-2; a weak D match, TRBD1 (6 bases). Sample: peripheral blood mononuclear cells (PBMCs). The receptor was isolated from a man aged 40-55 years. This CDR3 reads CASSPSGSGAVYGYTF. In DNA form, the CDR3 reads TGTGCCAGCAGTCCCTCTGGCTCAGGGGCGGTCTATGGCTACACCTTC.